The source of this T cell receptor beta chain is a study of cytomegalovirus exposure and HLA in healthy donors. 60 Vbeta and 13 Jbeta primers were used in PCR. Assay: immunoSEQ multiplex PCR; the TCRdb copy retains only in-frame clones and omits some. The sample spans about 160,000 clones; the ten largest clones claim 1.3%. Sequencing used PBMCs. This clonotype originated in a woman aged 55-69 years in good health and CMV-seronegative.

The CDR3, as DNA: TGTGCCAGCAGCTTAGGAGAGAGCGGGGAGCTGTTTTTT. Amino acid sequence: CASSLGESGELFF. The V call is TRBV7-2, the J call TRBJ2-2; D is unresolved. Germline CDR1 and CDR2: SGHTA and FQGNSA. Trimming took 1 base from V and 7 from J, leaving 7 bases between them. CDR3 length: 13 amino acids.